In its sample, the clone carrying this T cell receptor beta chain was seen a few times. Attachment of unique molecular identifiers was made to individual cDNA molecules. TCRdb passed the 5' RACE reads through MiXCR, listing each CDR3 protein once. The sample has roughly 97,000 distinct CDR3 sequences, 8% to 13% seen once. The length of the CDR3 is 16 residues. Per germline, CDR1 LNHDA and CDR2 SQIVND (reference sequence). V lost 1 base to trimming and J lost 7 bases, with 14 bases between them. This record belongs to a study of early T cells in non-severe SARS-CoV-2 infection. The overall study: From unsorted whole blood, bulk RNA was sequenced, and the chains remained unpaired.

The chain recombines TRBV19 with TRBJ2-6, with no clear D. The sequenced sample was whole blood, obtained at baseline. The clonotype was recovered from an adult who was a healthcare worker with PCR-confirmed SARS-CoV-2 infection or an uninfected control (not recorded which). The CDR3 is CASSIGSGMFANVLTF. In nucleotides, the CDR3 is TGTGCCAGTAGTATAGGGAGTGGTATGTTCGCCAACGTCCTGACTTTC.